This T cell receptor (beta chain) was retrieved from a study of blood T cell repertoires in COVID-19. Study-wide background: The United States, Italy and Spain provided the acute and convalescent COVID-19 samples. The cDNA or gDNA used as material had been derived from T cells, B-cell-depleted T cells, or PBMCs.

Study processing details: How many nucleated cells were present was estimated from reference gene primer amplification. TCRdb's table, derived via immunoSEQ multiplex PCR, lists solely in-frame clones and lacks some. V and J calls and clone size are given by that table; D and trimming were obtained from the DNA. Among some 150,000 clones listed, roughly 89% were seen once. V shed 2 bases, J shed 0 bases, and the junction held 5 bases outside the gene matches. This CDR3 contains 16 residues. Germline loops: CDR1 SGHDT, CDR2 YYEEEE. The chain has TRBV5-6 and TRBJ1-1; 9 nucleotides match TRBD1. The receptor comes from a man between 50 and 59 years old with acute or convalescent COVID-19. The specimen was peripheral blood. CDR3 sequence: CASSFRDRVMNTEAFF. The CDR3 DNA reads TGTGCCAGCAGCTTCCGGGACAGGGTGATGAACACTGAAGCTTTCTTT.